Presented here are 14 T cell receptor beta chains from one specimen sequenced in a study of blood T cell repertoires in COVID-19. Produced via immunoSEQ multiplex PCR; TCRdb's table is partial and in-frame only. The repertoire includes roughly 150,000 clones, 87% of them detected once, and over 4.5% sits in the top ten. The source material was peripheral blood. Source of these receptors: a human donor in a cohort sampled during active COVID-19.

This CDR3 is CASSTDQTGARGTQYF. Written as DNA, the CDR3 is TGTGCCAGTAGTACCGATCAAACAGGGGCAAGAGGTACGCAGTATTTT. This chain connects TRBV19 to TRBJ2-3; 7 nucleotides agree with TRBD1. The junction had 15 bases not matched to a gene; V was cut back by 4 bases and J by 8 bases. Per the germline V gene, CDR1 is LNHDA and CDR2 is SQIVND (reference sequence). The CDR3 runs 16 residues.

CDR3 in amino acids: CASSEYRNYGYTF. The CDR3, as DNA: TGTGCCAGCAGTGAGTACAGGAACTATGGCTACACCTTC. The gene calls are TRBV6-2 or TRBV6-3 and TRBJ1-2, with D possibly matching TRBD1 (5 bases). V was trimmed by 5 bases and J by 2 bases, leaving 9 bases between them. The germline V gene encodes CDR1 MNHEY and CDR2 SVGEGT. The length of the CDR3 is 13 residues.

This chain joins TRBV6-5 and TRBJ1-2; 8 nucleotides match TRBD1. The CDR3 has 14 amino acids. Trimming cost V 6 bases and J 0 bases; bases outside gene matches: 3. Germline V gene sequence: CDR1 MNHEY, CDR2 SVGAGI. This chain's CDR3 is CASSGTGANYGYTF. In DNA form, the CDR3 reads TGTGCCAGCAGCGGGACAGGTGCTAACTATGGCTACACCTTC.

This clone occurred a few times. The genes are TRBV24-1 and TRBJ2-1; 10 bases fit TRBD2. The germline CDR1 and CDR2 sequences are KGHDR and SFDVKD. V shed 5 bases, J shed 8 bases, and the junction held 8 bases outside the gene matches. The CDR3 extends over 15 amino acids. CDR3 amino acids: CATSAELAGVYEQFF. CDR3 nucleotides: TGTGCCACCAGTGCGGAGCTAGCGGGAGTTTATGAGCAGTTCTTC.

The table lists this clone with a few counts. The chain combines TRBV5-4 with TRBJ1-2; possible D gene TRBD1, 6 bases. In germline, CDR1 is SGHNT, CDR2 YYREEE (reference sequence). The CDR3 loop spans 14 amino acids. Trimming removed 4 bases at V and 8 bases at J, with 18 bases between. The CDR3 nucleotides are TGTGCCAGCAGCAGAGGACAGACGGCATGGGGCTACACCTTC. It translates to CASSRGQTAWGYTF.

The CDR3 DNA reads as TGTGCCAGCAGCGTTGACAGGGCCTCCTACGAGCAGTACTTC. Amino acids: CASSVDRASYEQYF. This chain connects TRBV2 to TRBJ2-7, with 7 bases that match TRBD1. The CDR3 spans 14 residues. With V trimmed by 6 bases and J by 0 bases, 5 bases remained unmatched. From germline, CDR1 is SNHLY and CDR2 FYNNEI.

This chain joins TRBV7-3 and TRBJ2-7, with D perhaps TRBD2 (6 bases). There are 14 residues in the CDR3. The germline V gene encodes CDR1 SGHTA and CDR2 FQGTGA. V dropped 1 base and J dropped 5 bases, with 12 bases sitting between them. The CDR3 region is CASSLRAGKNEQYF. The CDR3, as DNA: TGTGCCAGCAGCTTAAGGGCGGGAAAGAACGAGCAGTACTTC.

V and J are TRBV15 and TRBJ2-7, with TRBD2 identical over 16 bases. With V trimmed by 0 bases and J by 1 base, 9 bases remained unmatched. Germline V gene sequence: CDR1 LNHNV, CDR2 YYDKDF (reference sequence). The CDR3 runs 20 residues. The CDR3 DNA reads as TGTGCCACCAGCAGAGACTCGGGACTAGCGGGAGGGCGGATATCCTACGAGCAGTACTTC. Protein sequence: CATSRDSGLAGGRISYEQYF.

This clone came up once. V is TRBV7-2 and J is TRBJ1-5; 8 positions agree with TRBD1. This CDR3 comprises 15 residues. Germline V lookup: CDR1 SGHTA, CDR2 FQGNSA. The junction had 5 bases not matched to a gene; V was cut back by 6 bases and J by 1 base. The CDR3 loop is CASRRTGTSNQPQHF. The CDR3 DNA sequence: TGTGCCAGCAGACGGACAGGGACGAGCAATCAGCCCCAGCATTTT. Full variable domain (missing parts from reference TRBV7-2 and TRBJ1-5): GAGVSQSPSNKVTEKGKDVELRCDPISGHTALYWYRQSLGQGLEFLIYFQGNSAPDKSGLPSDRFSAERTGGSVSTLTIQRTQQEDSAVYLCASRRTGTSNQPQHFGDGTRLSIL.

V usage is TRBV6-6 and J usage is TRBJ1-3; D unresolved. Trimming removed 5 bases from V and 0 bases from J, with 5 bases in between. This CDR3 comprises 13 residues. From germline, CDR1 is MNHNY and CDR2 SVGAGI (reference sequence). This CDR3 is CASSTTSGNTIYF. Here the CDR3 DNA reads TGTGCCAGCAGTACTACCTCTGGAAACACCATATATTTT.

The V and J genes are TRBV5-6 and TRBJ1-4, with D hard to call. Per the germline V gene, CDR1 is SGHDT and CDR2 is YYEEEE. V lost 1 base to trimming and J lost 0 bases, with 16 bases between them. The CDR3 loop spans 18 amino acids. The CDR3 sequence: CASSLKPAAPATNEKLFF. The CDR3 DNA is TGTGCCAGCAGCTTGAAGCCAGCGGCTCCCGCAACTAATGAAAAACTGTTTTTT.

This clone was detected once. The V gene is TRBV27, the J gene TRBJ2-1; 14 bases map to TRBD2. With 5 bases clipped from V and 6 bases from J, the junction kept 3 bases outside the gene matches. This CDR3 region has 15 residues. The germline V gene has CDR1 MNHEY and CDR2 SMNVEV (reference sequence). The CDR3 DNA reads as TGTGCCAGCAGTCCGGGACTAGCGGGAGCCAATGAGCAGTTCTTC. Protein product: CASSPGLAGANEQFF.

The chain recombines TRBV29-1 with TRBJ1-2; weak D call: TRBD1 (6 bases). Germline CDR1 is SQVTM and CDR2 is ANQGSEA. CDR3 length equals 12 residues. The germline V and J ends were trimmed by 5 bases and 4 bases, with 11 bases remaining between them. The CDR3 nucleotides read TGCAGCGTTATTAGGGGGACCTATGGCTACACCTTC. This encodes CSVIRGTYGYTF.

V and J are TRBV27 and TRBJ2-7, with TRBD1 matching 7 bases. The germline gives CDR1 MNHEY, CDR2 SMNVEV (reference sequence). The trim removed 0 bases at V and 9 bases at J, leaving 11 bases unmatched. There are 15 residues in the CDR3. CDR3 coding DNA: TGTGCCAGCAGTTTATCAAGGGACAGACTACGAGGGCAGTACTTC. This gives the protein CASSLSRDRLRGQYF.